This T cell receptor beta chain was observed in a study of spatial heterogeneity in lung cancer. Study-level findings and limits: More often at tumor resection than at routine follow-up, ubiquitous expanded tumor TCRs were detected in the blood.

MiXCR was run by TCRdb on the 5' RACE reads, yielding one entry per CDR3 protein. The sample records tens of thousands of distinct CDR3 sequences, 7.5% to 10% being singletons. The time point denotes: sample taken at primary tumor resection. Without sorting, whole RNA was sequenced from tumor, nontumor lung or frozen PBMC. The donors comprised 60 to 80 untreated early-stage non-small cell lung cancer patients. This clonotype was seen more than once but under ten times. Its target is unknown. V dropped 8 bases and J dropped 4; count of bases not matched to a gene: 6. Germline lookup yields CDR1 MNHNY and CDR2 SVGAGI (reference sequence). The CDR3 loop spans 13 amino acids.

This receptor was identified in a male donor with early-stage non-small cell lung cancer. This chain uses TRBV6-6 with TRBJ2-5, with 8 bases aligning to TRBD1. The source material was PBMCs, sampled at surgery. The CDR3 DNA sequence: TGTGCCAGCTCAGGACAGGGCTCAGAGACCCAGTACTTC. It specifies CASSGQGSETQYF.